The 10 T cell receptor beta chains below were found in one sample sequenced in a study of read filtering for tumor transcriptome and immune sequencing. Molecular barcoded adaptors covering alpha/delta and beta/gamma chains were used on about 390 ng RNA. TCRdb passed the reads through MiXCR, listing each CDR3 protein once. Of over 80,000 distinct CDR3 sequences listed, 12% are singletons. Specimen: a population of CD138-negative cells sorted from bone marrow. The receptors stem from a donor aged 40 or older with multiple myeloma.

Concerning this clonotype itself: A much larger clone sits a single nucleotide away, making a read error possible. The chain couples TRBV4-1 to TRBJ2-3; D gene ambiguous. Germline CDR1 MGHRA, CDR2 YSYEKL. This CDR3 comprises 15 residues. Deletions cut 2 bases from V and 3 bases from J, with 12 bases between. CDR3: CASSQHGRMTDTQYF. CDR3 in DNA: TGCGCCAGCAGCCAACACGGCAGGATGACAGATACGCAGTATTTT.

A word on this clonotype: This may be a read error, as it is one base from a much larger clone. The CDR3 end shows no conserved phenylalanine or tryptophan, and so a read error is likely. The limits of the CDR3 on the DNA are not certain, so only TCRdb's listed CDR3 is given. The rearrangement links TRBV29-1 to TRBJ1-1; the listed D gene, TRBD1, was not tested against the DNA. Germline V gene sequence: CDR1 SQVTM, CDR2 ANQGSEA. Inclusive of both ends, the CDR3 amounts to 14 amino acids. The CDR3 reads CSVEGPGMNTEASY.

This clonotype was counted at least ten times. This chain joins TRBV5-3 and TRBJ2-1, with D hard to call. TRBV5-3 is marked as an open reading frame, function uncertain. The CDR3 extends over 12 amino acids. The V end lost 5 bases, the J end lost 8 bases, and 11 bases lay between the germline ends. CDR3 DNA: TGTGCCAGAAGTGACCCTAGTTATGAGCAGTTCTTC. Translated, it gives CARSDPSYEQFF.

In its sample, this clonotype was seen many times. The genes are TRBV29-1 and TRBJ2-1; 8 bases align to TRBD2. CDR3 length equals 15 residues. J was trimmed by 2 bases and V by 2 bases; bases with no gene match: 5. Germline V gene data show CDR1 as SQVTM and CDR2 as ANQGSEA. The CDR3 protein is CSVELPGGPYNEQFF. CDR3 in DNA: TGCAGCGTTGAATTACCGGGAGGGCCCTACAATGAGCAGTTCTTC.

This clonotype was seen repeatedly, ten times or more. The chain links TRBV6-6 to TRBJ2-1, with 11 bases lining up with TRBD2. V lost 2 bases and J lost 6; bases outside the gene matches: 9. The CDR3 has 17 amino acids. Germline-derived CDR1 and CDR2 are MNHNY and SVGAGI (reference sequence). The CDR3 DNA sequence: TGTGCCAGCAGTTACATCCTCCTAGCGGGAGGCCTCAATGAGCAGTTCTTC. The encoded protein is CASSYILLAGGLNEQFF.

This clonotype was found many times. The gene calls are TRBV2 and TRBJ2-7; weak D call: TRBD1 (5 bases). V gave up 7 bases and J gave up 3 bases, with 13 bases separating them. The CDR3 contains 13 residues. Germline V CDR1 and CDR2: SNHLY, FYNNEI. The CDR3 bases are TGTGCCAGCACCAAGGACACGGACTACGAGCAGTACTTC. It specifies CASTKDTDYEQYF.

This clonotype came up many times. This chain joins TRBV7-9 and TRBJ2-7; maybe TRBD2 (5 bases). Trimming removed 5 bases at V and 3 bases at J, with 11 bases between. CDR3 length: 13 amino acids. Germline CDR1 SEHNR, CDR2 FQNEAQ (reference sequence). The CDR3 reads CASSPSRDYEQYF. As DNA, the CDR3 is TGTGCCAGCAGCCCATCTCGGGACTACGAGCAGTACTTC. Filled out from reference TRBV7-9 and TRBJ2-7, the complete variable domain reads DTGVSQNPRHKITKRGQNVTFRCDPISEHNRLYWYRQTLGQGPEFLTYFQNEAQLEKSRLLSDRFSAERPKGSFSTLEIQRTEQGDSAMYLCASSPSRDYEQYFGPGTRLTVT.

This clonotype was counted at least ten times. CDR3 nucleotide sequence: TGTGCCAGCCTCCCTCGGACTTTGACCAATGAGCAGTTCTTC. Protein product: CASLPRTLTNEQFF. This chain uses TRBV12-3 or TRBV12-4 with TRBJ2-1, with D perhaps TRBD2 (5 bases). Trimming shortened V by 8 bases and J by 6 bases, and 17 bases separated the two germline ends. CDR3 size: 14 residues.

This clonotype occurred many times. The genes are TRBV10-3 and TRBJ2-3; 10 positions agree with TRBD2. Germline V CDR1 and CDR2: ENHRY, SYGVKD. The CDR3 sequence is 17 residues long. The junction had 9 bases not matched to a gene; V was cut back by 4 bases and J by 2 bases. The CDR3 DNA is TGTGCCATCAGTGGGACTAGCGGAAATCCTCTCACAGATACGCAGTATTTT. Translating gives CAISGTSGNPLTDTQYF.

V usage is TRBV5-1 and J usage is TRBJ2-5; 7 bases line up with TRBD1. V dropped 4 bases and J dropped 3; count of bases not matched to a gene: 18. From germline, CDR1 is SGHRS and CDR2 YFSETQ. CDR3 length: 18 amino acids. The CDR3 DNA follows: TGCGCCAGCAGCCAGCAACCAACACCCAGACAGGGAAAAGAGACCCAGTACTTC. It translates to CASSQQPTPRQGKETQYF. The full variable domain, in which reference TRBV5-1 and TRBJ2-5 provide the parts outside the CDR3, is KAGVTQTPRYLIKTRGQQVTLSCSPISGHRSVSWYQQTPGQGLQFLFEYFSETQRNKGNFPGRFSGRQFSNSRSEMNVSTLELGDSALYLCASSQQPTPRQGKETQYFGPGTRLLVL.